The clone carrying this T cell receptor (beta chain) was observed a single time. The data originate from a study of blood T cell repertoires in COVID-19. As for the study in general: Spain, Italy and the United States supplied samples that represented acute and convalescent COVID-19. Sample material is recorded as cDNA or gDNA derived from T cells, B-cell-depleted T cells, or PBMCs.

TCRdb keeps only in-frame clones here, not all; method: immunoSEQ multiplex PCR. There are approximately 300,000 clones in the sample; roughly 90% occur only once, and over 9% lies in the top ten. Trimming at V came to 4 bases and at J to 8 bases, leaving 11 bases not matched to a gene. CDR1 and CDR2 (germline): SGHRS, YFSETQ. The CDR3 contains 15 residues. Material for sequencing was peripheral blood. The J gene is TRBJ1-4, the V gene TRBV5-1; 7 bases line up with TRBD1. The TCR originated in a young woman with COVID-19, enrolled during active disease. As DNA, the CDR3 is TGCGCCAGCAGCAAGGGGGCCCTGGTTCACGAAAAACTGTTTTTT. Its protein is CASSKGALVHEKLFF. Drawing the rest from reference TRBV5-1 and TRBJ1-4, the complete variable domain is KAGVTQTPRYLIKTRGQQVTLSCSPISGHRSVSWYQQTPGQGLQFLFEYFSETQRNKGNFPGRFSGRQFSNSRSEMNVSTLELGDSALYLCASSKGALVHEKLFFGSGTQLSVL.